The next 32 T cell receptor beta chains were all read from a single sample in a study of regulatory T cells in long-lasting Graves disease. Time point given: persistent/refractory GD, antithyroid drugs over 5 years with positive TRAb. Making the TCR library involved RNA that had been extracted from PBMCs. Building of the TCR beta libraries involved iRepertoire HTBI primers and Arm-PCR of CDR3 regions. One entry per CDR3 protein, called by TCRdb with MiXCR from the multiplex PCR reads. The table records some 430,000 distinct CDR3 sequences, roughly a fifth of them present only once. Sequences were derived from peripheral blood mononuclear cells (PBMCs), sampled when the disease was refractory, from a patient treated with antithyroid drugs. The source is a female donor with Graves disease.

The chain carries TRBV5-5 and TRBJ1-5, with TRBD1 matching 7 bases. V trimming: 0 bases; J trimming: 3 bases; junction bases outside the gene matches: 6. The CDR3 loop spans 16 amino acids. The germline gives CDR1 SGHKS, CDR2 YYEKEE (reference sequence). CDR3 nucleotide sequence: TGTGCCAGCAGCTTGGGTAGAGGGGGCTTCAATCAGCCCCAGCATTTT. Its protein product is CASSLGRGGFNQPQHF.

This clonotype was found many times. The V and J genes are TRBV6-5 and TRBJ1-2, with a weak D call TRBD1 (5 bases). The germline V gene encodes CDR1 MNHEY and CDR2 SVGAGI. V lost 6 bases, J lost 4 bases, and 15 bases lay in between. The CDR3 contains 14 residues. The CDR3 DNA reads as TGTGCCAGCAGCTACGGGGGGTCCATCTATGGCTACACCTTC. Translating gives CASSYGGSIYGYTF.

There are many counts of this clonotype. V is TRBV28 and J is TRBJ2-2; possibly TRBD1 or TRBD2 for D (5 bases each). From germline, CDR1 is MDHEN and CDR2 SYDVKM. With 8 bases removed from V and 0 bases from J, the gap between germline ends came to 10 bases. There are 14 residues in the CDR3. CDR3 bases: TGTGCCAGCTCGGGGCAAACGAACACCGGGGAGCTGTTTTTT. Translated: CASSGQTNTGELFF.

CDR3 nucleotide sequence: TGCAGCGTTGAAGATCCCCGGACAGGGACCGAAAAACTGTTTTTT. As protein: CSVEDPRTGTEKLFF. The chain is built from TRBV29-1 and TRBJ1-4, with 8 positions matching TRBD1. CDR1 is SQVTM, CDR2 ANQGSEA, per germline. The CDR3 length is 15 residues. With 0 bases clipped from V and 8 bases from J, the junction kept 8 bases outside the gene matches.

This clonotype was seen only a few times. V is TRBV6-5 and J is TRBJ2-7; D unresolved. Germline values: CDR1 MNHEY, CDR2 SVGAGI. V was cut by 2 bases and J by 3 bases, with 17 bases left in between. This CDR3 comprises 16 residues. In nucleotides, the CDR3 is TGTGCCAGCAGTTACCTCTCTGCGCCGGACCTCTACGAGCAGTACTTC. This gives the protein CASSYLSAPDLYEQYF.

The V and J genes are TRBV11-2 and TRBJ2-2, with 13 positions matching TRBD2. The V segment lost 5 bases and the J segment 6 bases; nucleotides outside the gene matches: 6. The CDR3 loop spans 16 amino acids. Per germline, CDR1 SGHAT and CDR2 FQNNGV. The CDR3 reads CASSPGLAGVSGELFF. For the CDR3, the DNA is TGTGCCAGCAGCCCAGGACTAGCGGGAGTTTCCGGGGAGCTGTTTTTT.

This clonotype was counted many times. This rearrangement joins TRBV7-8 to TRBJ1-4; D possibly corresponds to TRBD1 (5 bases). V was shortened by 5 bases and J by 4 bases, with 11 bases between the two germline ends. The CDR3 spans 14 residues. Germline CDR1 SGHVS, CDR2 FQNEAQ. The CDR3 here is CASSPTAGNEKLFF. CDR3 DNA: TGTGCCAGCAGCCCGACAGCGGGTAATGAAAAACTGTTTTTT.

This clonotype was seen at least ten times. The chain uses TRBV28 and TRBJ1-5; D unresolved. Germline lookup yields CDR1 MDHEN and CDR2 SYDVKM. The V end was cut by 6 bases, the J end by 5 bases, with 17 bases between. The CDR3 totals 15 residues. The CDR3 nucleotides are TGTGCCAGCAGCGTATACGGCCCATGGGATCAGCCCCAGCATTTT. As protein: CASSVYGPWDQPQHF.

This clonotype has at least ten counts. This chain connects TRBV20-1 to TRBJ2-5; possibly TRBD2 for D (7 bases). The CDR3 runs to 13 residues. Trimming removed 3 bases at V and 5 bases at J, with 13 bases between. Germline V lookup: CDR1 DFQATT, CDR2 SNEGSKA (reference sequence). Here the CDR3 DNA reads TGCAGTGCTAGTTTCGGGGGGCGGGAGACCCAGTACTTC. This gives the protein CSASFGGRETQYF.

This clonotype occurred a few times. This may arise from a read error, as a much more abundant clone is one base away. This CDR3 is CASSVFRDPSYGYAF. Here the CDR3 DNA reads TGTGCCAGCAGTGTATTTCGGGATCCGAGCTATGGCTACGCCTTC. V gene TRBV2 combines with J gene TRBJ1-2; D is ambiguous. Germline V gene sequence: CDR1 SNHLY, CDR2 FYNNEI. The CDR3 spans 15 residues.

The V call is TRBV6-1, the J call TRBJ2-5, with 12 bases matching TRBD1. The end of the DNA aligns better with TRBJ2-1, so the J call may be wrong. The CDR3 length is 14 residues. Germline V CDR1 and CDR2: MNHNS, SASEGT. In nucleotides, the CDR3 is TGTGCCAGCAGACCGGGACAGGGGGCACGGGAGCAGTTCTTC. It translates to CASRPGQGAREQFF.

The rearrangement links TRBV20-1 to TRBJ1-5; D unclear. This CDR3 has 12 amino acids. V gave up 6 bases and J gave up 1 base, with 7 bases separating them. CDR1 and CDR2 from the germline V gene are DFQATT and SNEGSKA (reference sequence). The CDR3, as DNA: TGCAGTGCCGTCACGAGCAATCAGCCCCAGCATTTT. Translation: CSAVTSNQPQHF.

This clonotype was seen a few times. The chain uses TRBV28 and TRBJ1-6, with a weak D call TRBD1 (6 bases). Trimming left V 5 bases short and J 9 bases short, with 14 bases between. The V gene's germline CDR1 is MDHEN and CDR2 SYDVKM. The CDR3 has 14 residues. In DNA, the CDR3 is TGTGCCAGCAGTGTGGGGCAGGGGAGTTCACCCCTCCACTTT. Translating it yields CASSVGQGSSPLHF.

The J gene is TRBJ1-1, the V gene TRBV7-8; no reliable D call. This CDR3 is 14 amino acids long. The germline gives CDR1 SGHVS, CDR2 FQNEAQ. V shed 2 bases and J shed 0 bases, with 7 bases lying between them. The CDR3 DNA is TGTGCCAGCAGCTTATATGCGATGAACACTGAAGCTTTCTTT. Its translation: CASSLYAMNTEAFF.

This clonotype has only a few counts. The V and J genes are TRBV7-9 and TRBJ1-2; tentative D call: TRBD1 (6 bases). With 6 bases removed from V and 4 bases from J, the gap between germline ends came to 15 bases. The CDR3 runs 14 residues. Germline assignment: CDR1 SEHNR and CDR2 FQNEAQ (reference sequence). The DNA of the CDR3 is TGTGCCAGCAGACGGGAACAGGGTTCCTATGGCTACACCTTC. Translating it yields CASRREQGSYGYTF.

This clonotype occurred a few times. The V call is TRBV20-1, the J call TRBJ1-4; D ambiguous. Germline loops: CDR1 DFQATT, CDR2 SNEGSKA (reference sequence). With 0 bases removed from V and 10 bases from J, the gap between germline ends came to 15 bases. The CDR3 runs 14 residues. CDR3: CSARDGDSSGKLFF. In DNA form, the CDR3 reads TGCAGTGCTAGAGATGGGGATAGTAGTGGAAAACTGTTTTTT.

This clonotype was detected ten times or more. The chain couples TRBV6-5 to TRBJ1-1, with D perhaps matching TRBD1 (6 bases). There are 14 residues in the CDR3. Germline lookup yields CDR1 MNHEY and CDR2 SVGAGI. V was clipped by 2 bases and J by 1 base, with 8 bases between them. The CDR3 loop is CASSYVQGNTEAFF. CDR3 in DNA: TGTGCCAGCAGTTACGTACAGGGGAACACTGAAGCTTTCTTT.

This rearrangement joins TRBV13 to TRBJ2-3; 8 bases map to TRBD2. The length of the CDR3 is 17 residues. Germline V gene sequence: CDR1 PRHDT, CDR2 FYEKMQ (reference sequence). V lost 7 bases and J lost 5; bases outside the gene matches: 17. DNA for the CDR3: TGTGCCAGCACCCTAGGGGCTAGCGGGCCCGCGGGAGATACGCAGTATTTT. Its protein product is CASTLGASGPAGDTQYF. The entire variable domain, with the rest obtained from reference TRBV13 and TRBJ2-3, is as follows: AAGVIQSPRHLIKEKRETATLKCYPIPRHDTVYWYQQGPGQDPQFLISFYEKMQSDKGSIPDRFSAQQFSDYHSELNMSSLELGDSALYFCASTLGASGPAGDTQYFGPGTRLTVL.

The chain uses TRBV15 and TRBJ2-3; maybe TRBD2 (5 bases). The CDR3 is 15 residues long. Trimming removed 3 bases from V and 6 bases from J, with 16 bases in between. Germline V gene data show CDR1 as LNHNV and CDR2 as YYDKDF (reference sequence). CDR3 sequence (DNA): TGTGCCACCAGCAGGTTTCCGGAGGCTTGGGATACGCAGTATTTT. Residues: CATSRFPEAWDTQYF.

Points on this clonotype: A far larger clone is one nucleotide away, so this likely arose from a read error. The rearrangement links TRBV2 to TRBJ1-5; maybe TRBD1 (5 bases). The CDR3 contains 13 residues. In germline, CDR1 is SNHLY, CDR2 FYNNEI. The V gene lost 3 bases and the J gene lost 3 bases, with 6 bases spanning the gap. The CDR3 region is CASSDRANQPQHF. Here the CDR3 DNA reads TGTGCCAGCAGTGACAGGGCCAATCAGCCCCAGCATTTT.

The rearrangement uses TRBV19 and TRBJ1-5; 7 positions agree with TRBD1. The CDR3 is made up of 16 amino acids. Trimming at V came to 3 bases and at J to 1 base, leaving 6 bases not matched to a gene. Germline CDR1 reads LNHDA; CDR2 reads SQIVND (reference sequence). CDR3 sequence: CASSIDRVESNQPQHF. CDR3 sequence (DNA): TGTGCCAGTAGTATCGACAGGGTTGAGAGCAATCAGCCCCAGCATTTT.

This clonotype has just a few counts. V usage is TRBV7-2 and J usage is TRBJ2-7, with TRBD1 identical over 8 bases. V shed 5 bases and J 4 bases; nucleotides not matched to a gene: 16. The CDR3 covers 17 residues. The germline gives CDR1 SGHTA, CDR2 FQGNSA. Here the CDR3 reads CASSPHGGAGGFYEQYF. CDR3 DNA: TGTGCCAGCAGCCCACACGGCGGGGCAGGGGGCTTTTACGAGCAGTACTTC. The whole variable domain, filled in from reference TRBV7-2 and TRBJ2-7, reads GAGVSQSPSNKVTEKGKDVELRCDPISGHTALYWYRQSLGQGLEFLIYFQGNSAPDKSGLPSDRFSAERTGGSVSTLTIQRTQQEDSAVYLCASSPHGGAGGFYEQYFGPGTRLTVT.

This clonotype has a count of ten or more. V gene TRBV6-1 combines with J gene TRBJ1-2, with D possibly being TRBD1 (6 bases). Per germline, CDR1 MNHNS and CDR2 SASEGT. The CDR3 runs 14 residues. Trimming took 8 bases from V and 5 from J, leaving 18 bases between them. The CDR3 sequence: CASWTGHLLYGYTF. The CDR3 DNA is TGTGCCAGCTGGACGGGACACCTACTTTATGGCTACACCTTC.

V usage is TRBV7-2 and J usage is TRBJ2-1; TRBD2 matches at 11 bases. With V trimmed by 1 base and J by 10 bases, 6 bases remained unmatched. Germline assignment: CDR1 SGHTA and CDR2 FQGNSA. This CDR3 contains 15 residues. The CDR3 region is CASSLVASGGIEQFF. The DNA of the CDR3 is TGTGCCAGCAGCTTAGTAGCTAGCGGGGGGATCGAGCAGTTCTTC.

In this sample, this clonotype turned up a few times. The chain has TRBV19 and TRBJ2-5; 11 positions agree with TRBD2. The CDR3 contains 16 residues. Germline V lookup: CDR1 LNHDA, CDR2 SQIVND (reference sequence). V was clipped by 6 bases and J by 3 bases; unmatched bases: 9. The CDR3 DNA reads TGTGCCAGTAGAGGGGGACTAGCGGCAAAGGAAGAGACCCAGTACTTC. This encodes CASRGGLAAKEETQYF.

The chain carries TRBV2 and TRBJ2-6; no clear D. The CDR3 totals 12 residues. Trimming took off 7 bases at V and 4 bases at J, with 5 bases between the two ends. Per germline, CDR1 SNHLY and CDR2 FYNNEI. Here the CDR3 DNA reads TGTGCCAGCATAACCGGGGCCAACGTCCTGACTTTC. Translated, it gives CASITGANVLTF.

The chain has TRBV29-1 and TRBJ1-3; D unresolved. CDR3 length: 14 amino acids. Germline CDR1 is SQVTM and CDR2 is ANQGSEA. The V end lost 3 bases, the J end lost 0 bases, and 9 bases lay between the germline ends. The CDR3 sequence: CSVDVPGSGNTIYF. The CDR3 DNA is TGCAGCGTTGACGTCCCTGGCTCTGGAAACACCATATATTTT.

This clonotype was seen ten or more times. This sequence joins TRBV6-5 and TRBJ2-7; possibly TRBD1 for D (6 bases). CDR3 length: 14 residues. The germline gives CDR1 MNHEY, CDR2 SVGAGI. The V gene lost 3 bases and the J gene lost 3 bases, with 12 bases spanning the gap. DNA of the CDR3: TGTGCCAGCAGTTATTCGGCAGGGGACTACGAGCAGTACTTC. This sequence encodes CASSYSAGDYEQYF.

The rearrangement joins TRBV5-1 to TRBJ2-6; 8 nucleotides line up with TRBD1. Germline CDR1 is SGHRS and CDR2 is YFSETQ. This CDR3 comprises 19 residues. V lost 4 bases and J lost 2; bases outside the gene matches: 14. The CDR3 sequence is CASSIHLRQGYTGANVLTF. The CDR3 bases are TGCGCCAGCAGCATCCACCTCCGACAGGGGTATACTGGGGCCAACGTCCTGACTTTC.

This chain links TRBV24-1 with TRBJ1-4; 8 bases agree with TRBD1. This CDR3 is 15 amino acids long. The V gene end was trimmed by 4 bases and the J gene end by 6 bases; junction bases not matched to a gene: 6. CDR1 and CDR2 (germline): KGHDR, SFDVKD. CDR3 sequence reads: CATSDGTGGDEKLFF. For the CDR3, the DNA is TGTGCCACCAGTGACGGGACAGGAGGGGATGAAAAACTGTTTTTT.

Worth noting for this clonotype: A far more abundant clone sits one base away, making this likely a read error. The rearrangement joins TRBV6-9 to TRBJ2-5; D is uncertain. The CDR3 runs 12 residues. Germline CDR1 is MNHGY and CDR2 is SVAAGI. CDR3 nucleotide sequence: TGTGCCGGCAGTTACGGTGGAGAGACCCAGTACTTC. Amino acids: CAGSYGGETQYF.

At least ten counts were recorded for this clonotype. This rearrangement joins TRBV6-1 to TRBJ1-1; D gene uncertain. Germline loops: CDR1 MNHNS, CDR2 SASEGT. This CDR3 has 14 amino acids. Trimming shortened V by 6 bases and J by 1 base, and 12 bases separated the two germline ends. The CDR3 here is CASSPWERNTEAFF. CDR3 DNA: TGTGCCAGCAGCCCTTGGGAGCGGAACACTGAAGCTTTCTTT.